A single TCR beta chain is shown here with its context. The target antigen is unknown. This sample is drawn from a study of shared clonotypes between healthy human individuals. Germline V gives CDR1 MNHEY, CDR2 SMNVEV (reference sequence). V was trimmed by 2 bases and J by 0 bases, leaving 11 bases between them. CDR3 length: 15 amino acids. Replicate PCRs from sorted subsets contained roughly 220 ng DNA, which is around 30,000 T cell genomes. Sequencing was performed with immunoSEQ multiplex PCR; in TCRdb, only in-frame clones are kept and a portion is missing. The table records fewer than 800,000 clones, under 95% of them present only once. Overall study results and limits: The sole specimen, blood, was sampled, and tissue repertoires likely differ.

In the naive CD8 group, cells lacked CD45RO and were positively selected for CCR7, so terminally differentiated effector memory CD45RA+ cells were left out. The sequenced material came from naive CD8+ T cells sorted from blood. This TCR was sampled from a man aged 25-45 years in good health. The chain has TRBV27 and TRBJ2-7, with D possibly matching TRBD2 (5 bases). CDR3 region: CASSLGEGSSYEQYF. DNA of the CDR3: TGTGCCAGCAGTTTAGGTGAAGGGAGCTCCTACGAGCAGTACTTC.